What follows are 10 T cell receptor beta chains derived from one specimen sequenced in a study of blood T cell repertoires in COVID-19. Measured with immunoSEQ multiplex PCR; TCRdb has only the in-frame clones, and not every one. Seen here are about 230,000 clones, just over 85% observed once, and the top ten hold more than 9%. Sequences were obtained from peripheral blood. These receptors originate from a man in his fifties with COVID-19, enrolled during active disease.

The chain has TRBV5-1 and TRBJ2-3; 9 bases are a match to TRBD1. The CDR3 runs to 14 residues. Germline V gene sequence: CDR1 SGHRS, CDR2 YFSETQ. V was pared by 6 bases and J by 5 bases, with 7 bases of the junction left unmatched. CDR3 loop: CASTRDRAEDTQYF. The CDR3 nucleotides are TGCGCCAGCACTCGGGACAGGGCGGAAGATACGCAGTATTTT.

The chain has TRBV7-2 and TRBJ2-7; D call uncertain. Trimming removed 6 bases from V and 6 bases from J, with 15 bases in between. CDR3 length: 13 residues. Germline V gene sequence: CDR1 SGHTA, CDR2 FQGNSA. The CDR3 protein is CASRPTSRSEQYF. The CDR3 bases are TGTGCCAGCAGGCCTACCTCTAGATCCGAGCAGTACTTC.

The CDR3 sequence is CASSQDETSGILTDTQYF. Written as DNA, the CDR3 is TGTGCCAGCAGCCAAGACGAGACTAGCGGGATATTAACAGATACGCAGTATTTT. The chain carries TRBV3-1 (or the pseudogene TRBV3-2) and TRBJ2-3, with 11 bases that match TRBD2. CDR3 length equals 18 residues. Looked up from germline, CDR1 is LGHDT and CDR2 is YNNKEL (reference sequence). V lost 0 bases to trimming and J lost 3 bases; unmatched junction nucleotides: 8.

The sample holds one count of this clone. This rearrangement joins TRBV9 to TRBJ1-5, with 7 bases matching TRBD1. The CDR3 sequence is 15 residues long. Germline CDR1 reads SGDLS; CDR2 reads YYNGEE. Germline trimming cut 4 bases from V and 0 bases from J; bases unmatched to any gene: 4. The CDR3 loop reads CASSPGTDSNQPQHF. The CDR3 DNA reads as TGTGCCAGCAGCCCCGGGACAGATAGCAATCAGCCCCAGCATTTT. Full variable domain (outside the CDR3, taken from reference TRBV9 and TRBJ1-5): DSGVTQTPKHLITATGQRVTLRCSPRSGDLSVYWYQQSLDQGLQFLIQYYNGEERAKGNILERFSAQQFPDLHSELNLSSLELGDSALYFCASSPGTDSNQPQHFGDGTRLSIL.

This clone appeared a single time. The rearrangement uses TRBV29-1 and TRBJ2-1; 15 nucleotides agree with TRBD2. From germline, CDR1 is SQVTM and CDR2 ANQGSEA. V gave up 4 bases and J gave up 8 bases; unmatched junction bases: 6. The length of the CDR3 is 15 residues. The CDR3 DNA reads TGCAGCGTTGGGACTAGCGGGGGGGCCGCTTATGAGCAGTTCTTC. As protein: CSVGTSGGAAYEQFF.

The CDR3 DNA reads as TGTGCCAGCAGGCCGCCGGGACTCACCACCGGGGAGCTGTTTTTT. Translation: CASRPPGLTTGELFF. V is TRBV7-3 and J is TRBJ2-2; D may be TRBD2 (6 bases). V lost 6 bases to trimming and J lost 4 bases, with 15 bases between them. This CDR3 has 15 amino acids. CDR1 SGHTA and CDR2 FQGTGA come from the germline V gene.

The V gene is TRBV27, the J gene TRBJ2-2; 7 bases align to TRBD1. The CDR3 loop spans 16 amino acids. Germline V gene data show CDR1 as MNHEY and CDR2 as SMNVEV (reference sequence). Trimming at V came to 8 bases and at J to 1 base, leaving 10 bases not matched to a gene. The CDR3 spells CASGKGQARNTGELFF. CDR3 DNA: TGTGCCAGCGGAAAAGGACAGGCGAGGAACACCGGGGAGCTGTTTTTT.

The rearrangement uses TRBV6-6 and TRBJ2-3; 9 nucleotides agree with TRBD2. CDR1 and CDR2 (germline): MNHNY, SVGAGI (reference sequence). This CDR3 spans 16 amino acids. V lost 6 bases, J lost 4 bases, and 11 bases stayed unmatched. The CDR3 spells CASSPAGTSFADTQYF. CDR3 DNA sequence: TGTGCCAGCAGCCCTGCCGGGACTAGCTTCGCAGATACGCAGTATTTT.

CDR3 coding DNA: TGTGCCAGTAGTACTGACAGGGGAAACTATGGCTACACCTTC. Protein product: CASSTDRGNYGYTF. The rearrangement joins TRBV19 to TRBJ1-2; 8 bases agree with TRBD1. The V segment lost 4 bases and the J segment 2 bases; nucleotides outside the gene matches: 3. The CDR3 covers 14 residues. CDR1 LNHDA and CDR2 SQIVND come from the germline V gene (reference sequence).

This sequence joins TRBV7-2 and TRBJ1-5; D may be TRBD1 (5 bases). The CDR3 is 14 amino acids. The V gene's germline CDR1 is SGHTA and CDR2 FQGNSA. V shed 3 bases and J shed 3 bases, with 9 bases lying between them. CDR3: CASSFQGDNQPQHF. As DNA, the CDR3 is TGTGCCAGCAGCTTTCAGGGTGACAATCAGCCCCAGCATTTT. Variable domain in full (rest from reference TRBV7-2 and TRBJ1-5): GAGVSQSPSNKVTEKGKDVELRCDPISGHTALYWYRQSLGQGLEFLIYFQGNSAPDKSGLPSDRFSAERTGGSVSTLTIQRTQQEDSAVYLCASSFQGDNQPQHFGDGTRLSIL.